This T cell receptor beta chain was profiled in a study of T cell responses to AZD1222 COVID-19 vaccine (dated by TCRdb to the early 2020s). As for the study more broadly: AZD1222 recipients given second doses at about 4 weeks or at about 12 weeks were pooled, since spike-specific TCR depth and breadth were not found to differ between the two schedules. TCR sequencing covered over 230 trial participants: around 210 given two doses of AZD1222 and 26 given two doses of MenACWY control vaccine. Trial participants were enrolled by age into 18-55, 56-69 and 70-plus year subgroups, with approximately 150, 30 and 60 TCR-sequenced participants respectively. Study-wide conclusions, independent of this receptor: Participants were mostly white British, with more females than males. The authors suggested clonal diversity may have been underestimated. Reportedly, close to half of the unique spike-specific TCRs recognized epitopes lying outside the regions that are mutated in the B.1.351 and B.1.1.7 variants. The vaccine-associated CD4 TCRs covered the entire spike protein, and the dominant responses fell in regions 160-218 and 743-854. Conclusions about previously exposed vaccinees were limited because only six or seven AZD1222 recipients were SARS-CoV-2 seropositive at baseline. Because no day 14 peak-response samples were available, the repertoires could be characterized only after the peak T cell response. Spike-specific TCR breadth and depth rose significantly after two AZD1222 doses compared with day 0 and with MenACWY recipients. The 56-69-year group was small, and its depth increase did not reach significance, likely because of low power.

Regarding this clone: It lacks a known antigen. Nothing much larger sits one base from this clone, and base qualities are not available.

The time point label here, explained by the study, means: baseline before first vaccination. Samples from vaccinated people were obtained from the UK trials COV001 and COV002, which included a single-blind randomized controlled phase 2/3 trial of AZD1222 (ChAdOx1 nCoV-19) in healthy adults. For TCRbeta chain sequencing, PBMC samples were collected from trial participants at day 0 and at day 28 after the second dose. The CDR3 regions of human TCRbeta chains were analyzed by immunosequencing. The study's processing was this. TCRs in the repertoires were matched against a reference library of SARS-CoV-2-specific TCRs that had been generated with the MIRA antigen-specificity platform. Breadth was defined as the fraction of unique TCRs that were SARS-CoV-2-associated. Depth was defined as the fraction of total T cells that were SARS-CoV-2-associated. Using the MIRA data, each spike-specific TCR was mapped to the spike region that the TCR reacts to and placed in a CD4 or CD8 class. Log10-transformed breadth and depth values were compared by one-way ANOVA with Sidak's multiple comparisons tests. This immuneACCESS table, as held by TCRdb, lists in-frame sequences with V and J called but not all clones. Of the missing ones, under half trace to an unresolved V gene in checked studies; the others have no known cause. V, J and clone size are taken as reported in that table, and D and trimming were inferred from the DNA itself. This sample lists more than 250,000 clones; 90% to 95% were detected once. Of the sample, less than 0.6% falls within the top ten clones.

Including the terminal cysteine and phenylalanine, the CDR3 comprises 15 residues. Of all the DNA, just the CDR3 is kept, 45 bases in frame from base 1. V lost 1 base and J lost 6 bases, and the count of bases not matched to a germline gene is 2. Sequences MDHEN (CDR1) and SYDVKM (CDR2) are obtained from the germline V gene. The clonotype originates from an adult in good health. The material sequenced was peripheral blood, taken on day 0 of AZD1222 vaccination. The rearranged chain carries TRBV28 and TRBJ2-1, and 11 junctional nucleotides match TRBD2. The CDR3 protein sequence reads: CASSLFSGGGNEQFF. The sequenced DNA is TGTGCCAGCAGTTTATTTAGCGGGGGGGGCAATGAGCAGTTCTTC. Supplemented by the reference TRBV28 and TRBJ2-1 proteins around the CDR3, the complete variable domain is DVKVTQSSRYLVKRTGEKVFLECVQDMDHENMFWYRQDPGLGLRLIYFSYDVKMKEKGDIPEGYSVSREKKERFSLILESASTNQTSMYLCASSLFSGGGNEQFFGPGTRLTVL.